Listed here are 29 T cell receptor beta chains from one sample, sequenced in a study of blood T cell repertoires in COVID-19. Assay: immunoSEQ multiplex PCR; the TCRdb copy retains only in-frame clones and omits some. Here the sample spans roughly 330,000 clones, roughly 88% being singletons. The specimen sequenced was peripheral blood. The receptors come from a woman aged 45-60 years with acute or convalescent COVID-19.

The V call is TRBV6-5, the J call TRBJ2-7, with TRBD1 as a possible D gene (5 bases). The CDR3 extends over 13 amino acids. V shed 7 bases and J shed 0 bases, with 10 bases lying between them. Germline-derived CDR1 and CDR2 are MNHEY and SVGAGI. This CDR3 is CASTPTDSYEQYF. The DNA for the CDR3 is TGTGCCAGCACCCCGACAGACTCCTACGAGCAGTACTTC.

The chain is built from TRBV3-1 (or the pseudogene TRBV3-2) and TRBJ2-1; 10 bases are a match to TRBD1. Trimming removed 0 bases from V and 7 bases from J; junction bases left unmatched: 0. The germline gives CDR1 LGHDT, CDR2 YNNKEL (reference sequence). CDR3 size: 14 residues. CDR3 coding DNA: TGTGCCAGCAGCCAAGAGGACAGGGGGAATGAGCAGTTCTTC. Residues: CASSQEDRGNEQFF.

The chain recombines TRBV27 with TRBJ2-5; maybe TRBD2 (5 bases). Trimming stripped 1 base from V and 1 base from J, with 10 bases between. Germline V gene data show CDR1 as MNHEY and CDR2 as SMNVEV (reference sequence). The CDR3 runs to 15 residues. CDR3 protein: CASSLYLAAQETQYF. In DNA form, the CDR3 reads TGTGCCAGCAGTTTATACCTAGCAGCCCAAGAGACCCAGTACTTC.

Only one count was recorded for this clone. The V call is TRBV4-1, the J call TRBJ2-7; D may be TRBD2 (6 bases). V lost 5 bases to trimming and J lost 2 bases, with 10 bases between them. The CDR3 is 13 amino acids. Germline-derived CDR1 and CDR2 are MGHRA and YSYEKL. The CDR3 DNA follows: TGCGCCAGCAGCGAAAGCGGGCCCTACGAGCAGTACTTC. This encodes CASSESGPYEQYF.

The chain couples TRBV19 to TRBJ1-5, with TRBD1 as a possible D gene (5 bases). Germline CDR1 LNHDA, CDR2 SQIVND (reference sequence). This CDR3 spans 14 amino acids. The V end was cut by 8 bases, the J end by 0 bases, with 11 bases between. The CDR3 is CASGGQYSNQPQHF. The CDR3 nucleotides are TGTGCCAGTGGCGGACAATATAGCAATCAGCCCCAGCATTTT.

V gene TRBV12-3 or TRBV12-4 combines with J gene TRBJ1-5, with unresolved D. The CDR3 loop spans 12 amino acids. V was shortened by 6 bases and J by 4 bases, with 7 bases between the two germline ends. CDR3 loop: CASSPGNQPQHF. As DNA, the CDR3 is TGTGCCAGCAGCCCAGGTAATCAGCCCCAGCATTTT.

As concerns this clone: The identical CDR3 is also encoded by other nucleotide sequences in the sample. This chain connects TRBV3-1 (or the pseudogene TRBV3-2) to TRBJ1-2; D gene unclear. Trimming cost V 4 bases and J 2 bases, with 8 bases left between them. The CDR3 spans 13 residues. CDR1 and CDR2 (germline): LGHDT, YNNKEL (reference sequence). The CDR3 DNA is TGTGCCAGCAGCCCGACGGGGAACTATGGCTACACCTTC. It encodes CASSPTGNYGYTF.

CDR3 loop: CASIDRGGQQETQYF. The CDR3 nucleotides read TGTGCCAGTATCGACAGGGGGGGACAACAAGAGACCCAGTACTTC. The chain couples TRBV19 to TRBJ2-5, with 9 bases lining up with TRBD1. The CDR3 contains 15 residues. The trim removed 7 bases at V and 2 bases at J, leaving 8 bases unmatched. The germline gives CDR1 LNHDA, CDR2 SQIVND (reference sequence).

In DNA, the CDR3 is TGCGCCAGCAGCTTCGCAGGGGAGATCACTGAAGCTTTCTTT. This codes for CASSFAGEITEAFF. V is TRBV5-1 and J is TRBJ1-1; TRBD1 might be the D (6 bases). This CDR3 has 14 residues. V was trimmed by 2 bases and J by 4 bases, leaving 12 bases between them. The V gene's germline CDR1 is SGHRS and CDR2 YFSETQ.

The V gene is TRBV6-5, the J gene TRBJ2-7, with 13 bases aligning to TRBD2. CDR1 and CDR2 (germline): MNHEY, SVGAGI. With V trimmed by 9 bases and J by 6 bases, 8 bases remained unmatched. The CDR3 sequence is 14 residues long. Here the CDR3 reads CASRLAGGSAEQYF. The CDR3 nucleotides read TGTGCCAGTCGACTAGCGGGAGGAAGCGCCGAGCAGTACTTC.

The chain links TRBV24-1 to TRBJ2-1, with D perhaps matching TRBD2 (5 bases). Per the germline V gene, CDR1 is KGHDR and CDR2 is SFDVKD. This CDR3 is built from 17 residues. The germline V and J ends were trimmed by 4 bases and 5 bases, with 20 bases remaining between them. CDR3 region: CATSEQSSGSSHNEQFF. The CDR3 nucleotides read TGTGCCACCAGTGAGCAGAGTTCGGGGTCCTCACACAATGAGCAGTTCTTC.

On this clone: Other DNA variants within this sample encode the same CDR3. The chain has TRBV7-2 and TRBJ2-5, with 10 bases that match TRBD1. The CDR3 runs 14 residues. Trimming at V came to 5 bases and at J to 1 base, leaving 1 base not matched to a gene. Germline V gene data show CDR1 as SGHTA and CDR2 as FQGNSA. The CDR3 spells CASSRDRGQETQYF. For the CDR3, the DNA is TGTGCCAGCAGCCGGGACAGGGGCCAAGAGACCCAGTACTTC. The whole variable domain, filled in from reference TRBV7-2 and TRBJ2-5, reads GAGVSQSPSNKVTEKGKDVELRCDPISGHTALYWYRQSLGQGLEFLIYFQGNSAPDKSGLPSDRFSAERTGGSVSTLTIQRTQQEDSAVYLCASSRDRGQETQYFGPGTRLLVL.

The V and J genes are TRBV28 and TRBJ1-6, with TRBD1 matching over 7 bases. From germline, CDR1 is MDHEN and CDR2 SYDVKM. With 5 bases clipped from V and 3 bases from J, the junction kept 7 bases outside the gene matches. The CDR3 is made up of 16 amino acids. CDR3 loop: CASSPFGTVYNSPLHF. The CDR3 coding sequence is TGTGCCAGCAGTCCTTTCGGGACAGTCTATAATTCACCCCTCCACTTT.

The rearrangement joins TRBV19 to TRBJ2-4; possible D gene TRBD1, 6 bases. With 1 base removed from V and 8 bases from J, the gap between germline ends came to 9 bases. The germline gives CDR1 LNHDA, CDR2 SQIVND (reference sequence). CDR3 length: 13 residues. The CDR3 is CASSIGQVDIQYF. The CDR3 DNA sequence: TGTGCCAGTAGTATAGGACAGGTGGACATTCAGTACTTC.

The chain links TRBV28 to TRBJ2-1, with 7 positions matching TRBD1. V was clipped by 5 bases and J by 0 bases; unmatched bases: 13. The CDR3 extends over 18 amino acids. Germline V CDR1 and CDR2: MDHEN, SYDVKM. This CDR3 is CASSRLETGISSYNEQFF. The CDR3 coding sequence is TGTGCCAGCAGTCGCCTGGAGACAGGGATTAGCTCCTACAATGAGCAGTTCTTC.

The CDR3 protein is CASSIPSGVTDTQYF. The CDR3 coding sequence is TGTGCCAGTAGTATCCCTAGCGGAGTCACAGATACGCAGTATTTT. The V and J genes are TRBV19 and TRBJ2-3, with TRBD2 matching over 7 bases. V was pared by 3 bases and J by 2 bases, with 5 bases of the junction left unmatched. The CDR3 consists of 15 residues. Looked up from germline, CDR1 is LNHDA and CDR2 is SQIVND (reference sequence).

The V and J genes are TRBV24-1 and TRBJ2-5; 7 bases are shared with TRBD1. From germline, CDR1 is KGHDR and CDR2 SFDVKD. The CDR3 is 17 amino acids. Trimming cost V 4 bases and J 2 bases; bases outside gene matches: 12. CDR3 nucleotide sequence: TGTGCCACCAGTGACCCCCGTGACAGGGAGATACAAGAGACCCAGTACTTC. Encoded protein: CATSDPRDREIQETQYF.

CDR3 amino acids: CASSPKLAETQYF. CDR3 coding DNA: TGTGCCAGCTCACCTAAACTAGCAGAGACCCAGTACTTC. The chain has TRBV18 and TRBJ2-5; perhaps TRBD2 as D (6 bases). CDR1 is KGHSH and CDR2 is LQKENI in the germline V gene. The CDR3 totals 13 residues. Trimming left V 3 bases short and J 4 bases short, with 9 bases between.

The V and J genes are TRBV5-1 and TRBJ1-1; TRBD1 might be the D (5 bases). Looked up from germline, CDR1 is SGHRS and CDR2 is YFSETQ. There are 14 residues in the CDR3. V was trimmed by 0 bases and J by 4 bases, leaving 10 bases between them. CDR3 bases: TGCGCCAGCAGCTTGGCCAGGGCCTCCACTGAAGCTTTCTTT. Its translation is CASSLARASTEAFF.

Regarding this clone: The sample contains more than one DNA sequence encoding this CDR3. V and J are TRBV30 and TRBJ1-5, with D perhaps TRBD1 (5 bases). Trimming took 0 bases from V and 4 from J, leaving 7 bases between them. The CDR3 extends over 13 amino acids. The germline V gene encodes CDR1 GTSNPN and CDR2 SVGIG (reference sequence). This chain's CDR3 is CAWSVRGNQPQHF. For the CDR3, the DNA is TGTGCCTGGAGTGTAAGGGGAAATCAGCCCCAGCATTTT.

This clone was seen only a few times. J is TRBJ1-1 and V is TRBV27; possible D gene TRBD1, 5 bases. The V gene lost 0 bases and the J gene lost 4 bases, with 9 bases spanning the gap. The CDR3 length is 14 residues. CDR1 MNHEY and CDR2 SMNVEV come from the germline V gene (reference sequence). CDR3 residues: CASSLSGGGTEAFF. CDR3 in DNA: TGTGCCAGCAGTTTATCGGGGGGTGGCACTGAAGCTTTCTTT.

The chain joins TRBV9 to TRBJ2-5; TRBD1 matches 7 bases. The CDR3 sequence is 16 residues long. The V and J ends lost 1 base and 0 bases, in that order; junction bases with no gene match: 6. Germline CDR1 SGDLS, CDR2 YYNGEE. CDR3 sequence reads: CASSVSQGVYQETQYF. CDR3 in DNA: TGTGCCAGCAGCGTATCCCAGGGGGTATACCAAGAGACCCAGTACTTC. The full variable domain, rest sourced from reference TRBV9 and TRBJ2-5, is DSGVTQTPKHLITATGQRVTLRCSPRSGDLSVYWYQQSLDQGLQFLIQYYNGEERAKGNILERFSAQQFPDLHSELNLSSLELGDSALYFCASSVSQGVYQETQYFGPGTRLLVL.

The chain combines TRBV5-5 with TRBJ1-5, with 10 bases aligning to TRBD1. Germline V gene sequence: CDR1 SGHKS, CDR2 YYEKEE (reference sequence). The V and J ends lost 0 bases and 4 bases, in that order; junction bases with no gene match: 1. The CDR3 totals 15 residues. The CDR3, as DNA: TGTGCCAGCAGCTTGGGACAGGGGGCAAATCAGCCCCAGCATTTT. This sequence encodes CASSLGQGANQPQHF.

The genes are TRBV16 and TRBJ1-1; perhaps TRBD1 as D (5 bases). In germline, CDR1 is KGHSY, CDR2 FQNENV. The V end was cut by 0 bases, the J end by 0 bases, with 14 bases between. CDR3 length: 17 residues. The CDR3 bases are TGTGCCAGCAGCCAATCGGGCGGGGACCTATTGAACACTGAAGCTTTCTTT. It encodes CASSQSGGDLLNTEAFF.

The J gene is TRBJ1-2, the V gene TRBV28; TRBD1 agrees at 10 bases. There are 13 residues in the CDR3. CDR1 and CDR2 from the germline V gene are MDHEN and SYDVKM. V gave up 5 bases and J gave up 8 bases; unmatched junction bases: 5. The CDR3 region has the DNA TGTGCCAGCAGTCTGGGACAGGGGTTGGGCTACACCTTC. This gives the protein CASSLGQGLGYTF.

V gene TRBV19 combines with J gene TRBJ1-4; TRBD1 matches 10 bases. The J segment lost 0 bases and the V segment lost 6 bases, leaving 7 bases of the junction unmatched. The V gene's germline CDR1 is LNHDA and CDR2 SQIVND (reference sequence). CDR3 size: 17 residues. CDR3: CASRGTGDYSTNEKLFF. In nucleotides, the CDR3 is TGTGCCAGTAGGGGGACAGGGGACTATTCAACTAATGAAAAACTGTTTTTT.

The rearrangement joins TRBV19 to TRBJ2-7, with a weak D call TRBD2 (6 bases). The CDR3 length is 15 residues. The germline V gene encodes CDR1 LNHDA and CDR2 SQIVND (reference sequence). Trimming removed 5 bases at V and 4 bases at J, with 18 bases between. The CDR3 loop is CASSWGTPLKYEQYF. The CDR3, as DNA: TGTGCCAGTAGTTGGGGGACTCCTCTTAAATACGAGCAGTACTTC.

This chain's CDR3 is CASSINSNQPQHF. CDR3 nucleotide sequence: TGTGCCAGCAGCATAAATAGCAATCAGCCCCAGCATTTT. The chain couples TRBV11-1 to TRBJ1-5; D remains unclear. V gave up 5 bases and J gave up 0 bases, with 5 bases separating them. Germline assignment: CDR1 SGHAT and CDR2 FQDESV (reference sequence). CDR3 size: 13 residues. Complete variable domain (other parts from reference TRBV11-1 and TRBJ1-5): EAEVAQSPRYKITEKSQAVAFWCDPISGHATLYWYRQILGQGPELLVQFQDESVVDDSQLPKDRFSAERLKGVDSTLKIQPAELGDSAMYLCASSINSNQPQHFGDGTRLSIL.

The V gene is TRBV11-2, the J gene TRBJ2-7, with 8 bases matching TRBD1. This CDR3 is built from 14 residues. Looked up from germline, CDR1 is SGHAT and CDR2 is FQNNGV. J was trimmed by 2 bases and V by 4 bases; bases with no gene match: 4. For the CDR3, the DNA is TGTGCCAGCAGCTCCAGGGGGCTCACCTACGAGCAGTACTTC. Translated, it gives CASSSRGLTYEQYF.